A single sample is the source of the 32 T cell receptor beta chains below, sequenced in a study of low-dose radiotherapy and immunotherapy resistance in tumors. Time point noted: before trial treatment. Alpha- and beta-chain coverage of first-strand cDNA came from TRAV- and TRBV-specific primers. TCRs were put through 15 to 25 PCR cycles of amplification with Phusion. A constant-region primer and the V-primer adapter served as the primer pair. Each CDR3 protein gets one entry after TCRdb re-called the reads with MiXCR. The sample has 85,000 to 95,000 distinct CDR3 sequences; more than 7.5% are singletons. The specimen comprised PBMCs, sampled before treatment. The receptors shown here come from a male donor with prostate cancer.

The rearrangement links TRBV7-3 to TRBJ2-5; D is possibly TRBD1 (7 bases). Deletions cut 5 bases from V and 5 bases from J, with 18 bases between. Germline-derived CDR1 and CDR2 are SGHTA and FQGTGA. CDR3 length: 15 residues. Here the CDR3 reads CASSPHRGLGETQYF. CDR3 nucleotides: TGTGCCAGCAGCCCGCACAGGGGACTGGGGGAGACCCAGTACTTC.

This rearrangement joins TRBV7-2 to TRBJ1-1; D uncertain. Trimming removed 5 bases at V and 3 bases at J, with 13 bases between. Per the germline V gene, CDR1 is SGHTA and CDR2 is FQGNSA. This CDR3 has 14 amino acids. The CDR3 coding sequence is TGTGCCAGCAGCCAACGAATGAAGCACACTGAAGCTTTCTTT. Its protein is CASSQRMKHTEAFF.

This clonotype turned up a few times. The rearrangement uses TRBV20-1 and TRBJ2-7, with 11 bases lining up with TRBD2. The CDR3 extends over 12 amino acids. Germline CDR1 reads DFQATT; CDR2 reads SNEGSKA (reference sequence). CDR3 sequence (DNA): TGCAGCCCAACTAGCGGGAGTGGCGAGCAGTACTTC. Translating it yields CSPTSGSGEQYF.

This rearrangement joins TRBV4-1 to TRBJ1-1; the D gene is possibly TRBD1 (6 bases). Germline V gene sequence: CDR1 MGHRA, CDR2 YSYEKL. The CDR3 consists of 14 residues. Trimming removed 8 bases at V and 1 base at J, with 14 bases between. The CDR3 sequence is CASRGPLQNTEAFF. The CDR3, as DNA: TGCGCCAGCCGGGGGCCACTTCAGAACACTGAAGCTTTCTTT.

This clonotype occurred many times. CDR3 nucleotide sequence: TGTGCCAGCAGGACCGAGGGGGGGCTATCACCCCTCCACTTT. Encoded protein: CASRTEGGLSPLHF. The rearrangement joins TRBV2 to TRBJ1-6; TRBD1 might be the D (6 bases). The germline V and J ends were trimmed by 6 bases and 10 bases, with 16 bases remaining between them. Germline V gene lookup returns CDR1 SNHLY and CDR2 FYNNEI. The CDR3 has 14 amino acids.

This clonotype was observed many times. This chain joins TRBV20-1 and TRBJ2-1, with D tentatively TRBD2 (6 bases). Germline CDR1 DFQATT, CDR2 SNEGSKA (reference sequence). The V gene lost 1 base and the J gene lost 6 bases, with 22 bases spanning the gap. CDR3 length: 17 residues. CDR3 amino acids: CSARGLGSAGRGNEQFF. CDR3 sequence (DNA): TGCAGTGCTAGAGGCTTGGGCTCTGCGGGACGGGGCAATGAGCAGTTCTTC.

A remark on this clonotype: The likely explanation is a read error, given a far larger clone one base away. This chain connects TRBV6-6 to TRBJ2-5, with unresolved D. The germline V gene encodes CDR1 MNHNY and CDR2 SVGAGI (reference sequence). V was trimmed by 7 bases and J by 11 bases, leaving 20 bases between them. There are 13 residues in the CDR3. The CDR3 reads CASTLQTYNEQYF. For the CDR3, the DNA is TGTGCCAGCACCCTACAAACCTACAATGAGCAGTACTTC.

The sample holds a few counts of this clonotype. The J gene is TRBJ2-3, the V gene TRBV20-1, with unresolved D. This CDR3 spans 12 amino acids. V was shortened by 3 bases and J by 0 bases, with 4 bases between the two germline ends. Germline lookup yields CDR1 DFQATT and CDR2 SNEGSKA (reference sequence). In nucleotides, the CDR3 is TGCAGTGCTAGGGCTAGCACAGATACGCAGTATTTT. This translates into CSARASTDTQYF.

The table lists this clonotype with a few counts. V usage is TRBV18 and J usage is TRBJ2-1, with D possibly TRBD1 on 5 matching bases. CDR3 length: 13 amino acids. Germline values: CDR1 KGHSH, CDR2 LQKENI. V gave up 0 bases and J gave up 7 bases, with 7 bases separating them. CDR3 sequence (DNA): TGTGCCAGCTCACCACCCAGACAGAATGAGCAGTTCTTC. Protein sequence: CASSPPRQNEQFF.

The chain joins TRBV2 to TRBJ2-7; tentative D call: TRBD1 (5 bases). The CDR3 has 13 amino acids. From germline, CDR1 is SNHLY and CDR2 FYNNEI. The V end was cut by 6 bases, the J end by 7 bases, with 16 bases between. CDR3 bases: TGTGCCAGCAGGACAGCCGCGACGCGGGAGCAGTACTTC. It codes for CASRTAATREQYF.

This chain uses TRBV7-9 with TRBJ1-1; the D is unclear. Germline lookup yields CDR1 SEHNR and CDR2 FQNEAQ (reference sequence). The ends were cut back, 0 bases at V and 3 bases at J, with 11 bases in the middle. The CDR3 is 15 amino acids. CDR3: CASSLAGLVYTEAFF. Here the CDR3 DNA reads TGTGCCAGCAGCTTAGCCGGCCTAGTCTACACTGAAGCTTTCTTT.

This clonotype showed up just a few times. The CDR3 nucleotides read TGTGCCAGCAGCACGGGGACGGGGAGCAATCAGCCCCAGCATTTT. Its translation: CASSTGTGSNQPQHF. The chain uses TRBV9 and TRBJ1-5, with D possibly matching TRBD1 (5 bases). The germline gives CDR1 SGDLS, CDR2 YYNGEE. The CDR3 is 15 residues long. The ends were cut back, 4 bases at V and 1 base at J, with 12 bases in the middle. The variable domain in full, with the rest retrieved from reference TRBV9 and TRBJ1-5, is DSGVTQTPKHLITATGQRVTLRCSPRSGDLSVYWYQQSLDQGLQFLIQYYNGEERAKGNILERFSAQQFPDLHSELNLSSLELGDSALYFCASSTGTGSNQPQHFGDGTRLSIL.

This clonotype was picked up many times. J is TRBJ2-1 and V is TRBV20-1, with 11 bases aligning to TRBD2. The germline CDR1 and CDR2 sequences are DFQATT and SNEGSKA (reference sequence). This CDR3 is 15 amino acids long. The V gene end was trimmed by 5 bases and the J gene end by 12 bases; junction bases not matched to a gene: 15. CDR3 bases: TGCAGTGCTGACCCAGAGACTAGCGGGACAATGGTGCAGTTCTTC. This encodes CSADPETSGTMVQFF.

This clonotype was seen many times. The rearrangement joins TRBV9 to TRBJ2-5; 9 bases map to TRBD2. This CDR3 is 15 amino acids long. The germline CDR1 and CDR2 sequences are SGDLS and YYNGEE. V lost 2 bases to trimming and J lost 2 bases; unmatched junction nucleotides: 4. CDR3 nucleotides: TGTGCCAGCAGCGTGAGCGGGAGGATTCAAGAGACCCAGTACTTC. This gives the protein CASSVSGRIQETQYF.

This clonotype occurred many times. V is TRBV6-6 and J is TRBJ1-2; D possibly corresponds to TRBD1 (5 bases). V shed 11 bases and J shed 0 bases, with 19 bases lying between them. From germline, CDR1 is MNHNY and CDR2 SVGAGI (reference sequence). This CDR3 spans 15 amino acids. CDR3 DNA sequence: TGTGCCTCCTCCGGGGGAAACGAGGCTAACTATGGCTACACCTTC. This gives the protein CASSGGNEANYGYTF.

This clonotype has ten or more counts. The chain couples TRBV2 to TRBJ2-3; TRBD1 aligns across 8 bases. V trimming: 5 bases; J trimming: 0 bases; junction bases outside the gene matches: 1. The CDR3 loop spans 14 amino acids. Germline V gene data show CDR1 as SNHLY and CDR2 as FYNNEI. The CDR3 DNA sequence: TGTGCCAGCAGTCGGACAGGGAGCACAGATACGCAGTATTTT. It codes for CASSRTGSTDTQYF. Complete variable domain (other parts from reference TRBV2 and TRBJ2-3): EPEVTQTPSHQVTQMGQEVILRCVPISNHLYFYWYRQILGQKVEFLVSFYNNEISEKSEIFDDQFSVERPDGSNFTLKIRSTKLEDSAMYFCASSRTGSTDTQYFGPGTRLTVL.

This clonotype came up many times. The chain recombines TRBV6-2 or TRBV6-3 with TRBJ2-1, with TRBD1 matching 8 bases. The CDR3 is 16 residues long. Trimming took 5 bases from V and 9 from J; bases not matched to a gene: 15. From germline, CDR1 is MNHEY and CDR2 SVGEGT. Here the CDR3 DNA reads TGTGCCAGCAGTCGGGCGCGGACAGGGCCGGTGGGTGAGCAGTTCTTC. As protein: CASSRARTGPVGEQFF.

This clonotype was observed many times. The chain links TRBV28 to TRBJ1-4, with 7 bases identical to TRBD1. Looked up from germline, CDR1 is MDHEN and CDR2 is SYDVKM. The CDR3 extends over 14 amino acids. V lost 4 bases and J lost 5; bases outside the gene matches: 4. CDR3: CASSSGQLNEKLFF. CDR3 in DNA: TGTGCCAGCAGTTCGGGACAGCTCAATGAAAAACTGTTTTTT.

This clonotype was found many times. This sequence joins TRBV5-1 and TRBJ2-1, with 7 bases identical to TRBD2. From germline, CDR1 is SGHRS and CDR2 YFSETQ. The length of the CDR3 is 15 residues. V dropped 3 bases and J dropped 7; count of bases not matched to a gene: 10. CDR3 coding DNA: TGCGCCAGCAGCTCTCTTGGGGGAGGGCCTAATGAGCAGTTCTTC. Its translation is CASSSLGGGPNEQFF.

This clonotype was seen ten or more times. The genes are TRBV7-2 and TRBJ2-1, with 7 bases fitting TRBD2. CDR1 is SGHTA, CDR2 FQGNSA, per germline. The CDR3 runs 15 residues. V dropped 4 bases and J dropped 6; count of bases not matched to a gene: 9. The CDR3 bases are TGTGCCAGCAGCTCCGGGACTACAAACTTCAATGAGCAGTTCTTC. Protein: CASSSGTTNFNEQFF.

On this clonotype: A far larger clone is a single base away, which makes a read error likely. This chain uses TRBV4-3 with TRBJ2-7, with 10 positions matching TRBD2. This CDR3 is built from 17 residues. CDR1 and CDR2 from the germline V gene are LGHNA and YSLEER. V was pared by 0 bases and J by 7 bases, with 12 bases of the junction left unmatched. CDR3 bases: TGCGCCAGCAGCCAAGACGCTAGCGGGAGTCCCTACAATGAGCAGTACTTC. This gives the protein CASSQDASGSPYNEQYF.

This clonotype was counted ten times or more. The rearrangement uses TRBV7-2 and TRBJ1-1, with 8 bases matching TRBD1. After removal of 6 bases from V and 5 bases from J, the junction contained 5 bases not matched to a gene. CDR1 is SGHTA, CDR2 FQGNSA, per germline. CDR3 length: 13 residues. CDR3 coding DNA: TGTGCCAGCAGGTCTCAGGGGGCTACTGAAGCTTTCTTT. Residues: CASRSQGATEAFF.

The rearrangement joins TRBV5-1 to TRBJ2-5, with 9 bases identical to TRBD2. Germline V gene sequence: CDR1 SGHRS, CDR2 YFSETQ. J lost 2 bases, V lost 1 base, and 6 bases had no gene match. This CDR3 is built from 16 residues. CDR3 in DNA: TGCGCCAGCAGCTTGCTTAGACTAGCGGAACAAGAGACCCAGTACTTC. Translating gives CASSLLRLAEQETQYF.

This clonotype was observed at least ten times. V and J are TRBV11-2 and TRBJ2-3, with D unresolved. Germline V gives CDR1 SGHAT, CDR2 FQNNGV. V was shortened by 5 bases and J by 6 bases, with 12 bases between the two germline ends. This CDR3 contains 13 residues. The CDR3 spells CASSLTVGDTQYF. The CDR3 DNA reads as TGTGCCAGCAGCCTGACGGTGGGGGATACGCAGTATTTT.

This clonotype was seen many times. V usage is TRBV19 and J usage is TRBJ2-3; 8 positions match TRBD2. Germline loops: CDR1 LNHDA, CDR2 SQIVND (reference sequence). The CDR3 covers 14 residues. J was trimmed by 2 bases and V by 7 bases; bases with no gene match: 5. CDR3 sequence reads: CASTLAGPTDTQYF. The CDR3 DNA sequence: TGTGCCAGTACTTTAGCGGGACCCACAGATACGCAGTATTTT.

This clonotype was seen ten or more times. This chain links TRBV5-8 with TRBJ2-7; tentative D call: TRBD1 (6 bases). This CDR3 region has 15 residues. Trimming stripped 4 bases from V and 2 bases from J, with 16 bases between. Germline V gene data show CDR1 as SGHTS and CDR2 as YDEGEE. The CDR3 region is CASSVHRVSAYEQYF. The CDR3 bases are TGTGCCAGCAGCGTACACAGGGTGTCAGCCTACGAGCAGTACTTC.

This clonotype showed up many times. The genes are TRBV2 and TRBJ2-1, with 11 nucleotides matching TRBD2. The CDR3 runs 12 residues. The V gene's germline CDR1 is SNHLY and CDR2 FYNNEI. The trim removed 4 bases at V and 12 bases at J, leaving 2 bases unmatched. CDR3 region: CASSGLAGGQFF. CDR3 nucleotides: TGTGCCAGCAGTGGTCTAGCGGGAGGGCAGTTCTTC.

This clonotype was seen ten or more times. The chain employs TRBV29-1 and TRBJ2-2; 11 positions match TRBD1. V trimming: 5 bases; J trimming: 2 bases; junction bases outside the gene matches: 4. The CDR3 consists of 15 residues. Per germline, CDR1 SQVTM and CDR2 ANQGSEA. The CDR3 nucleotides are TGCAGCGTTTTGGGACAGGGGGGCAACACCGGGGAGCTGTTTTTT. This translates into CSVLGQGGNTGELFF.

This clonotype has a count of ten or more. The chain recombines TRBV5-1 with TRBJ2-5; 10 bases agree with TRBD1. This CDR3 comprises 15 residues. The germline V gene encodes CDR1 SGHRS and CDR2 YFSETQ. V lost 0 bases and J lost 5; bases outside the gene matches: 4. DNA of the CDR3: TGCGCCAGCAGCTTGGGACAGGGGGCGGCGGAGACCCAGTACTTC. It encodes CASSLGQGAAETQYF. The full variable domain, completed using reference TRBV5-1 and TRBJ2-5, is KAGVTQTPRYLIKTRGQQVTLSCSPISGHRSVSWYQQTPGQGLQFLFEYFSETQRNKGNFPGRFSGRQFSNSRSEMNVSTLELGDSALYLCASSLGQGAAETQYFGPGTRLLVL.

This clonotype was observed at least ten times. This chain connects TRBV6-2 or TRBV6-3 to TRBJ2-1, with 7 nucleotides matching TRBD2. V was clipped by 5 bases and J by 1 base; unmatched bases: 8. CDR3 length: 16 amino acids. Germline loops: CDR1 MNHEY, CDR2 SVGEGT. The CDR3 reads CASSPWTSQSYNEQFF. The CDR3 DNA reads as TGTGCCAGCAGTCCCTGGACTAGTCAGTCCTACAATGAGCAGTTCTTC.

Many counts were recorded for this clonotype. This sequence joins TRBV7-9 and TRBJ2-7; perhaps TRBD1 as D (6 bases). This CDR3 comprises 13 residues. Trimming removed 3 bases from V and 2 bases from J, with 8 bases in between. In germline, CDR1 is SEHNR, CDR2 FQNEAQ (reference sequence). In DNA, the CDR3 is TGTGCCAGCAGCTTGAGGGGGACCTACGAGCAGTACTTC. Its protein product is CASSLRGTYEQYF.

There are many counts of this clonotype. The chain is built from TRBV28 and TRBJ2-4, with D unresolved. CDR3 length equals 18 residues. Germline lookup yields CDR1 MDHEN and CDR2 SYDVKM. V was cut by 6 bases and J by 0 bases, with 21 bases left in between. The CDR3 here is CASSFVPGPDLAKNIQYF. The CDR3 DNA follows: TGTGCCAGCAGCTTTGTCCCAGGACCTGACCTAGCCAAAAACATTCAGTACTTC.